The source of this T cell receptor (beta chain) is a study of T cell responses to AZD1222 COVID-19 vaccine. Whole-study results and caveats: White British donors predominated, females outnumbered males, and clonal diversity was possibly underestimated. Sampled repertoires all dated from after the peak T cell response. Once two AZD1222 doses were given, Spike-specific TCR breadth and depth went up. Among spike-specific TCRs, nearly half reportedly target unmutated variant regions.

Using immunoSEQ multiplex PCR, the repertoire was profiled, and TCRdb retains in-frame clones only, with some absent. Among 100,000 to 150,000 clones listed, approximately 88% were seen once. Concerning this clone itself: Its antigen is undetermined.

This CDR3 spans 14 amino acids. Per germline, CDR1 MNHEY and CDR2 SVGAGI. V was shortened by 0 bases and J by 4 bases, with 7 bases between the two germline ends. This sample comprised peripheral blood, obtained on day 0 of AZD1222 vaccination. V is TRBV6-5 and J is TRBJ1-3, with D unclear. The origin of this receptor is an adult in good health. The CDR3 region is CASSYSGGGNTIYF. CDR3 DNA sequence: TGTGCCAGCAGTTACTCTGGAGGGGGAAACACCATATATTTT.